The source of this TCR beta chain is a study of cytomegalovirus exposure and HLA in healthy donors (dated by TCRdb to the late 2010s). Study-wide context: An earlier analysis of roughly 610 of the donors reported about 300 Gb of sequence data and 95 million to 130 million unique TCR beta sequences obtained from about 179 million T cells. In a later genetic analysis, genome-wide SNP genotypes for 398 of the 666 donors were used, and that subset was treated as a discovery cohort. Besides the first cohort of 666 subjects, a separate validation cohort made up of 120 different subjects was used. The study used immunosequencing to profile the T cell repertoires of approximately 690 subjects and linked those repertoires to cytomegalovirus serostatus. To predict cytomegalovirus infection status, the study combined high-throughput TCR immunosequencing, statistical association of individual TCRs with disease status, and machine learning. Every discovery cohort repertoire had been produced on one sequencing platform. Rather than drawing on any new phenotypic data, the later analysis identified candidate immune exposures from TCR beta sequences and the way those sequences occurred across donors. Among the approximately 400 genotyped donors, under 90% belonged to the genetic ancestry cluster associated with self-reported Caucasian donors. Donor age, sex, ethnicity and CMV serostatus were compiled alongside the repertoire data. In a later analysis, previously published TCR beta repertoires from roughly 710 donors were re-analyzed and high-resolution HLA genotyping was added so that TCR occurrence patterns could be studied. HLA typing covered class I and class II loci at four-digit resolution. On average, 235,054 unique TCR beta nucleotide sequences were sequenced per donor among a few hundred genotyped donors of the cohort, with around 19% of those sequences being non-productive. To decide whether each TCR beta V gene segment behaved as functional or pseudogenic, an earlier analysis of some 570 of the donors relied on high-throughput TCR beta sequencing. The number of typed donors differed by locus: about 620-640 for A, B, C, DRB1 and DQB1; approximately 520 for DQA1; around 580 for DPA1; and roughly 490 for DPB1. The study aimed to test whether signatures of past pathogen exposure could be identified by cataloging public T cell receptors. A handful of DR-DQ haplotypes were treated as single units for association and clustering because of strong linkage in the cohort. Roughly 300 gigabases of sequencing data and approximately 92 million unique TCR sequences made up an early release that covered several hundred HLA-typed donors. What the work shows at the level of the full study, not this receptor alone: Because counts were too low, 15 to 20 rarely observed V segments, including chromosome 9 orphons, were excluded from the earlier analysis of some 590 of the donors. A group of highly shared sequence variants was considered likely to be a technical artifact of the sequencing pipeline. In an earlier analysis of 587 of the donors, most TCR beta V segments appeared in productive rearrangements about 90% or about 30% of the time, broadly matching IMGT annotations. Across donors, most TCR sequences were observed very rarely, whereas some public TCRs were present in many individuals. At a false discovery rate of 0.05, a later analysis linked roughly 17,000 TCR beta sequences to specific HLA alleles. A further reported finding was that TCR beta sequences accurately predicted the HLA-A and HLA-B alleles for most subjects in the first cohort. Correlated functional status among segregating V segments might be attributable to linkage disequilibrium, but an unknown experimental factor could not be ruled out. Because some donors lacked HLA typing at each locus, the association tests relied only on the typed subset. The study gave a list of 150 to 200 TCR beta chains associated with cytomegalovirus. According to a later genetic analysis, donors in an Asian-associated ancestry cluster had fewer N-insertions in productive TCRs than the roughly 670-donor mean. Compared with equally common non-associated chains, HLA-associated TCR beta chains in a later analysis were more clonally expanded and had lower generation probabilities. Only TCR beta chains were sequenced in this cohort, and the absence of alpha or paired-chain data limited detectable features. In both the original and validation cohorts, the classifier was reported to diagnose cytomegalovirus status with high specificity and sensitivity. A few of the identified cytomegalovirus-associated TCR beta chains were confirmed in vitro to be specific for cytomegalovirus antigens. When HLA alleles, especially DR and DQ, strongly co-occurred, TCR associations were difficult to assign to individual alleles. The authors suggested that the approach could potentially be generalized to other disease states and immunological phenotypes. Most CMV-associated TCR beta chains appeared to be HLA-restricted in a later analysis, and the HLA associations seemed to be driven largely by CMV exposure. Presence/absence analyses assumed roughly uniform sequencing depth across donors, an assumption that may not hold. An association between a missense DCLRE1C variant and V-gene and J-gene trimming of TCR beta chains was found in a later genetic analysis and replicated in an independent cohort. For the cohort, immune exposure information was limited to CMV serostatus. In a later analysis, the rate of TCR association differed among HLA loci, with DRB1 alleles having the most associated TCRs and HLA-C alleles having the fewest. Some IMGT-functional V segments, including TRBV6-2 and TRBV6-3, could not be distinguished by the 87-base-pair reads and were therefore excluded. According to a later analysis, parvovirus B19, influenza, CMV and Epstein-Barr virus appeared linked to several top co-occurrence clusters.

Receptors were amplified or captured by the immunoSEQ multiplex PCR assay. A mixture of 60 forward primers for TCR Vbeta segments and 13 reverse primers for TCR Jbeta segments was used in the multiplex PCR. A multiplex PCR assay on genomic DNA amplified the CDR3 region of rearranged TCR beta genes. The amplified TCR beta libraries were sequenced on the Illumina HiSeq System as 87-base-pair reads. The study's own analysis went as follows. A later analysis tallied around 82 million unique TCR beta chains across the 640 or so repertoires, and about 12 million of those chains were shared by two or more donors. Raw reads were error-corrected and collapsed into unique sequences by a nearest-neighbor algorithm in which closely related sequences were merged to remove PCR and sequencing errors. V, D and J gene segments were assigned by aligning CDR3 sequences to IMGT reference sequences. Each retained sequence needed at least a six-nucleotide match to both a V gene segment and a J gene segment. A rearrangement was called productive if the CDR3 had no stop codons and remained in frame with V and J, and every other rearrangement was called non-productive. CDR3 was defined by IMGT convention, running from the second conserved V-encoded cysteine to the conserved J-encoded phenylalanine. In an earlier analysis of roughly 580 of the donors, sequences lacking an unambiguous match to a single V gene segment were excluded. In an earlier analysis of 587 of the donors, a V segment was called functional when productive rearrangements were above 56.7%, and segregating when the standard deviation between donors exceeded 5%. A statistical classification framework was built for diagnosing cytomegalovirus status from the catalog of TCR beta chain sequences. A later analysis assigned V and J genes by comparing TCR nucleotide sequences with IMGT/GENE-DB human TR gene sequences. Using the TCRdist pipeline, a later analysis assigned CDR3 sequences along with most-parsimonious VDJ recombination scenarios. In a later analysis, each TCR beta chain was defined by its CDR3 amino acid sequence together with its V-gene family, and reads lacking a unique V-gene family were excluded. In a later analysis, approximately 640 highly shared, low-generation-probability nucleotide sequences were removed to address suspected cross-contamination and a sequencing artifact. In a later analysis, a clonal expansion index was calculated for each public chain from normalized within-repertoire ranks of inferred template counts. In a later analysis, generation probabilities were computed using a VDJ recombination model fitted to out-of-frame rearrangements, and the results were checked against IGoR. A later analysis scored TCR-TCR, TCR-HLA and TCR-CMV co-occurrence with hypergeometric tests, applying a repertoire-size bias correction to TCR pairs. In a later analysis, false discovery rates were estimated by permuting HLA or CMV assignments 20 times. In a later analysis, co-occurring TCRs were grouped using DBSCAN, and TCRdist sequence similarity was added for clustering within HLA-allele-positive subsets. Repertoires with fewer than 30,000 or more than 120,000 public chains, plus five repertoires with anomalous nucleotide sharing, were excluded from co-occurrence clustering. In TCRdb, the immuneACCESS table is reduced to in-frame sequences with V and J assigned. These tables do not hold every clone; where another copy was compared, an unresolved V gene accounts for under half, and the others remain unexplained. The D gene and trimming were derived from the DNA, and the V and J assignments and clone size from that table. A total of around 200,000 clones appear in this sample, 77% of them only once. The top ten clonotypes cover less than 3.5% of the sample.

Note on this clone: Its antigen specificity is not known. The record has no base qualities; no much larger clone is one base away.

Taken from the germline V gene (reference sequence), the CDR1 and CDR2 loops are MNHNY and SVGAGI. Spanning cysteine to phenylalanine, the CDR3 consists of 12 amino acids. Just CDR3 DNA is preserved here, 36 bases in frame from base 1. The trim is 6 bases for V and 5 bases for J, with a gap of 10 bases between the germline ends. The cohort comprised some 700 healthy bone marrow donors. At the time of sampling, every cohort member was nominally healthy, though immune exposures that went unrecorded were likely present. The donor tested CMV seropositive, placing the donor among the approximately 290 seropositive members of the cohort. Every donor gave a peripheral blood sample, and the peripheral blood mononuclear cells from that sample were used for TCR beta sequencing. Genomic DNA extraction from the blood cell samples was performed with the Qiagen DNeasy Blood Extraction Kit.

This receptor was obtained from a woman aged 55-70 years in good health and CMV-seropositive. The chain is encoded by TRBV6-6 joined to TRBJ2-5, with no confident D gene call. Sequencing was carried out using PBMCs. Here is the DNA: TGTGCCAGCAGCGATTCAGGCGAGACCCAGTACTTC. Its protein product is CASSDSGETQYF.